These 27 T cell receptor beta chains came from one sample sequenced in a study of identical twins. Via MiXCR, TCRdb re-called the 5' RACE reads, giving one row per CDR3 protein. Of 280,000 or so distinct CDR3 sequences listed, approximately 8.5% are singletons. In addition, the sample was reused for a study of yellow fever vaccine responses in identical twins.

Sequences were obtained from memory (CD45RO+) T cells sorted from blood. The source is a woman younger than 35 in good health.

The J gene is TRBJ2-7, the V gene TRBV7-2; D might be TRBD2 (5 bases). The ends were cut back, 1 base at V and 3 bases at J, with 7 bases in the middle. CDR1 and CDR2 (germline): SGHTA, FQGNSA. This CDR3 is built from 13 residues. The CDR3 protein is CASSLELGYEQYF. In DNA form, the CDR3 reads TGTGCCAGCAGCTTAGAACTAGGCTACGAGCAGTACTTC.

This clonotype occurred many times. The chain has TRBV29-1 and TRBJ2-5, with D possibly matching TRBD1 (5 bases). This CDR3 contains 14 residues. Germline V gene data show CDR1 as SQVTM and CDR2 as ANQGSEA. Trimming pared 1 base from V and 6 bases from J, leaving 15 bases between. The CDR3 protein is CSVEGLGQGQTQYF. For the CDR3, the DNA is TGCAGCGTTGAAGGTTTAGGGCAGGGTCAGACCCAGTACTTC.

This clonotype occurred many times. CDR3: CASSSSGMEQFF. CDR3 nucleotide sequence: TGCGCCAGCAGCTCTAGCGGAATGGAGCAGTTCTTC. V is TRBV5-1 and J is TRBJ2-1; TRBD2 aligns across 7 bases. Germline values: CDR1 SGHRS, CDR2 YFSETQ. There are 12 residues in the CDR3. V gave up 3 bases and J gave up 10 bases; unmatched junction bases: 4.

This clonotype was observed a handful of times. The rearrangement joins TRBV12-3 or TRBV12-4 to TRBJ2-1, with TRBD1 matching 9 bases. Trimming at V came to 5 bases and at J to 8 bases, leaving 13 bases not matched to a gene. The CDR3 consists of 16 residues. The CDR3 DNA sequence: TGTGCCAGCAGTCCTTCCCCGGGACAGGGTGATTATGAGCAGTTCTTC. Protein sequence: CASSPSPGQGDYEQFF.

The chain combines TRBV5-1 with TRBJ2-5; TRBD2 aligns across 8 bases. The CDR3 runs to 14 residues. From germline, CDR1 is SGHRS and CDR2 YFSETQ. With V trimmed by 9 bases and J by 5 bases, 12 bases remained unmatched. CDR3: CATSAGAAAETQYF. CDR3 bases: TGCGCCACCTCAGCGGGAGCGGCCGCGGAGACCCAGTACTTC.

This clonotype was counted a few times. The chain is built from TRBV25-1 and TRBJ2-7; D might be TRBD1 (6 bases). The CDR3 covers 13 residues. The V end lost 7 bases, the J end lost 3 bases, and 13 bases lay between the germline ends. Looked up from germline, CDR1 is MGHDK and CDR2 is SYGVNS. Here the CDR3 DNA reads TGTGCCAGCAAGGGGGAACTTCACTACGAGCAGTACTTC. This codes for CASKGELHYEQYF.

The gene calls are TRBV11-2 and TRBJ2-2, with 9 bases fitting TRBD1. The CDR3 runs 16 residues. Germline CDR1 and CDR2: SGHAT and FQNNGV. V was clipped by 3 bases and J by 4 bases; unmatched bases: 6. The CDR3 DNA reads TGTGCCAGCAGCTTGACGACAGGGGGTGGCACCGGGGAGCTGTTTTTT. It codes for CASSLTTGGGTGELFF.

This clonotype was seen repeatedly, ten times or more. V gene TRBV2 combines with J gene TRBJ2-1, with D unresolved. The CDR3 is 11 residues long. Trimming took off 3 bases at V and 12 bases at J, with 9 bases between the two ends. Germline V gene lookup returns CDR1 SNHLY and CDR2 FYNNEI. This chain's CDR3 is CASSDTRGQFF. CDR3 sequence (DNA): TGTGCCAGCAGTGACACCAGAGGGCAGTTCTTC.

This chain connects TRBV29-1 to TRBJ1-2; D gene uncertain. The germline V gene has CDR1 SQVTM and CDR2 ANQGSEA. The CDR3 runs to 11 residues. Trimming stripped 4 bases from V and 8 bases from J, with 11 bases between. The CDR3 loop reads CSVGVGPGYTF. The CDR3 DNA reads TGCAGCGTTGGTGTGGGTCCCGGCTACACCTTC.

This clonotype was counted a few times. The rearrangement links TRBV20-1 to TRBJ2-3; unclear D gene. CDR3 length: 15 amino acids. V lost 4 bases, J lost 2 bases, and 16 bases lay in between. Per germline, CDR1 DFQATT and CDR2 SNEGSKA (reference sequence). CDR3 coding DNA: TGCAGTGCTACCCTAATGTTGGCCCTCACAGATACGCAGTATTTT. Protein: CSATLMLALTDTQYF.

This clonotype was observed many times. CDR3: CASDDRGPSSLYEQYV. In DNA form, the CDR3 reads TGTGCCAGCGATGACAGGGGTCCCTCCAGCCTTTACGAGCAGTACGTC. V and J are TRBV6-9 and TRBJ2-7, with 8 bases fitting TRBD1. This CDR3 region has 16 residues. The J segment lost 4 bases and the V segment lost 8 bases, leaving 16 bases of the junction unmatched. Per germline, CDR1 MNHGY and CDR2 SVAAGI.

The chain joins TRBV28 to TRBJ2-7; 7 bases map to TRBD2. Trimming at V came to 6 bases and at J to 2 bases, leaving 7 bases not matched to a gene. Germline assignment: CDR1 MDHEN and CDR2 SYDVKM. This CDR3 contains 14 residues. The CDR3 reads CASRGGGATYEQYF. The CDR3 nucleotides read TGTGCCAGCAGGGGCGGGGGTGCGACCTACGAGCAGTACTTC.

A few counts support this clonotype. The chain is built from TRBV6-2 or TRBV6-3 and TRBJ2-3; 8 positions match TRBD2. The CDR3 length is 16 residues. The ends lost 5 bases at V and 5 bases at J; junction bases unmatched: 12. From germline, CDR1 is MNHEY and CDR2 SVGEGT. In DNA, the CDR3 is TGTGCCAGCAGTACAGACCGGCGGGGGGTGCGAGATACGCAGTATTTT. Translation gives CASSTDRRGVRDTQYF.

This clonotype was detected only a few times. The chain is built from TRBV5-5 and TRBJ1-1; D remains ambiguous. V lost 4 bases and J lost 4, with 11 bases in between. This CDR3 contains 13 residues. Germline-derived CDR1 and CDR2 are SGHKS and YYEKEE (reference sequence). The CDR3 here is CASSHGRITEAFF. The CDR3 nucleotides are TGTGCCAGCAGCCACGGACGGATCACTGAAGCTTTCTTT.

In its sample, this clonotype was seen a few times. A junction boundary mismatches the germline segment, possibly from a read error. J is TRBJ1-2 and V is TRBV11-1, with D hard to call. Germline-derived CDR1 and CDR2 are SGHAT and FQDESV (reference sequence). The CDR3 totals 14 residues. The CDR3 is CASSPAPGNYDYTF. The CDR3 nucleotides are TGTGCCAGCAGCCCTGCGCCCGGTAACTATGACTACACCTTC.

This clonotype was seen a few times. The chain recombines TRBV6-1 with TRBJ1-6, with TRBD1 identical over 9 bases. Trimming cost V 6 bases and J 9 bases; bases outside gene matches: 6. Germline V gives CDR1 MNHNS, CDR2 SASEGT. This CDR3 is built from 14 residues. As DNA, the CDR3 is TGTGCCAGCAGCAGGGGACAGGGAGTTTCACCCCTCCACTTT. Its protein is CASSRGQGVSPLHF.

This chain connects TRBV20-1 to TRBJ2-2; possibly TRBD2 for D (6 bases). With 6 bases removed from V and 1 base from J, the gap between germline ends came to 12 bases. The germline V gene encodes CDR1 DFQATT and CDR2 SNEGSKA (reference sequence). The CDR3 has 14 residues. The CDR3 protein is CSATGTLNTGELFF. The CDR3 nucleotides are TGCAGTGCAACCGGGACTTTGAACACCGGGGAGCTGTTTTTT.

V gene TRBV7-6 combines with J gene TRBJ2-3; 11 positions match TRBD2. CDR3 length: 15 amino acids. Germline CDR1 reads SGHVS; CDR2 reads FNYEAQ. The J segment lost 5 bases and the V segment lost 5 bases, leaving 6 bases of the junction unmatched. CDR3 region: CASSASGRLGDTQYF. CDR3 coding DNA: TGTGCCAGCAGCGCTAGCGGGAGGTTAGGAGATACGCAGTATTTT.

The chain carries TRBV9 and TRBJ2-3; D unresolved. Germline-derived CDR1 and CDR2 are SGDLS and YYNGEE. The CDR3 sequence is 14 residues long. V lost 0 bases and J lost 1, with 6 bases in between. CDR3 loop: CASSVAPRTDTQYF. The CDR3 DNA is TGTGCCAGCAGCGTAGCCCCCCGCACAGATACGCAGTATTTT.

The chain couples TRBV5-1 to TRBJ1-2, with D perhaps TRBD1 (6 bases). CDR1 and CDR2 from the germline V gene are SGHRS and YFSETQ. V was clipped by 4 bases and J by 0 bases, with 19 bases between them. This CDR3 spans 17 amino acids. CDR3 nucleotide sequence: TGCGCCAGCAGCCCGGGTCGGGGACAAAAAGCTAACTATGGCTACACCTTC. This codes for CASSPGRGQKANYGYTF.

This chain connects TRBV2 to TRBJ1-2; weak D call: TRBD1 (6 bases). Germline assignment: CDR1 SNHLY and CDR2 FYNNEI. The ends were cut back, 3 bases at V and 9 bases at J, with 23 bases in the middle. This CDR3 contains 16 residues. CDR3 nucleotides: TGTGCCAGCAGTGATTGGTGGACAGATGATACTTTCAGCTACACCTTC. The encoded protein is CASSDWWTDDTFSYTF.

V usage is TRBV6-5 and J usage is TRBJ1-6; no clear D. CDR1 and CDR2 (germline): MNHEY, SVGAGI. The CDR3 has 13 amino acids. Trimming removed 7 bases from V and 5 bases from J, with 9 bases in between. As DNA, the CDR3 is TGTGCCAGCATTATGTCCCATAATTCACCCCTCCACTTT. Translation: CASIMSHNSPLHF.

There are many counts of this clonotype. The rearrangement uses TRBV12-3 or TRBV12-4 and TRBJ2-1; D remains ambiguous. The CDR3 contains 12 residues. V shed 6 bases and J shed 9 bases, with 12 bases lying between them. CDR3 protein: CASRPAVGEQFF. The CDR3 DNA follows: TGTGCCAGCAGGCCGGCGGTGGGTGAGCAGTTCTTC.

This clonotype was found a few times. The genes are TRBV20-1 and TRBJ1-1, with D unresolved. The CDR3 totals 12 residues. In germline, CDR1 is DFQATT, CDR2 SNEGSKA (reference sequence). V was trimmed by 4 bases and J by 8 bases, leaving 14 bases between them. CDR3 protein: CSANPGSIEAFF. For the CDR3, the DNA is TGCAGTGCTAACCCCGGGTCGATAGAAGCTTTCTTT.

This clonotype was detected a few times. V and J are TRBV24-1 and TRBJ2-1; TRBD2 matches at 10 bases. Germline values: CDR1 KGHDR, CDR2 SFDVKD. Trimming took 0 bases from V and 6 from J; bases not matched to a gene: 7. The CDR3 runs 17 residues. The CDR3 region is CATSDLPTSGTLNEQFF. The CDR3, as DNA: TGTGCCACCAGTGATTTGCCCACTAGCGGGACCCTCAATGAGCAGTTCTTC.

In its sample, this clonotype was seen a few times. This rearrangement joins TRBV5-5 to TRBJ2-3; tentatively, D is TRBD2 (6 bases). This CDR3 has 15 amino acids. Trimming shortened V by 3 bases and J by 0 bases, and 11 bases separated the two germline ends. The germline CDR1 and CDR2 sequences are SGHKS and YYEKEE (reference sequence). CDR3 DNA sequence: TGTGCCAGCAGCTCGTGGGGACTGAGCACAGATACGCAGTATTTT. It encodes CASSSWGLSTDTQYF.

This chain links TRBV20-1 with TRBJ2-2, with D perhaps TRBD1 or TRBD2 (5 bases each). V lost 5 bases, J lost 5 bases, and 9 bases lay in between. This CDR3 spans 12 amino acids. The V gene's germline CDR1 is DFQATT and CDR2 SNEGSKA (reference sequence). The chain's CDR3 is CSAPWGTGELFF. CDR3 DNA sequence: TGCAGTGCTCCCTGGGGGACCGGGGAGCTGTTTTTT.